These 16 T cell receptor beta chains originate from one sample sequenced in a study of shared clonotypes between healthy human individuals. Naivety among CD8 cells was defined by CD45RO negativity and positive CCR7 selection, thereby excluding terminally differentiated effector memory CD45RA+ cells. Generated by immunoSEQ multiplex PCR, the TCRdb table keeps only in-frame clones and is missing some. The sample carries around 1.9 million clones, around 95% recorded once. The sample taken for sequencing was naive CD8+ T cells from PBMCs. These receptor sequences come from a man between 18 and 29 years old in good health. Some clones in this sample may be carry-over from other donors' samples.

In the case of this clone: Other DNA sequences within the sample encode an identical CDR3. V gene TRBV9 combines with J gene TRBJ2-7; the match to TRBD2 covers 8 bases. CDR3 size: 15 residues. Germline V lookup: CDR1 SGDLS, CDR2 YYNGEE. V lost 0 bases to trimming and J lost 0 bases; unmatched junction nucleotides: 2. The CDR3 loop is CASSVEGTSSYEQYF. CDR3 nucleotides: TGTGCCAGCAGCGTAGAGGGGACTAGCTCCTACGAGCAGTACTTC. The variable domain in full, completed from reference TRBV9 and TRBJ2-7, reads DSGVTQTPKHLITATGQRVTLRCSPRSGDLSVYWYQQSLDQGLQFLIQYYNGEERAKGNILERFSAQQFPDLHSELNLSSLELGDSALYFCASSVEGTSSYEQYFGPGTRLTVT.

The gene calls are TRBV29-1 and TRBJ2-7; TRBD1 aligns across 8 bases. Germline-derived CDR1 and CDR2 are SQVTM and ANQGSEA. The CDR3 is made up of 13 amino acids. J was trimmed by 2 bases and V by 4 bases; bases with no gene match: 4. In DNA form, the CDR3 reads TGCAGCGTTGTGACAGGGGCGGCCTACGAGCAGTACTTC. Protein product: CSVVTGAAYEQYF.

The chain uses TRBV28 and TRBJ2-7; possible D gene TRBD2, 5 bases. Germline V gives CDR1 MDHEN, CDR2 SYDVKM. The CDR3 covers 14 residues. Deletions cut 7 bases from V and 2 bases from J, with 15 bases between. The CDR3 coding sequence is TGTGCCAGCAACCCCCGGACTTTTACCTACGAGCAGTACTTC. It is translated as CASNPRTFTYEQYF. The full variable domain, completed using reference TRBV28 and TRBJ2-7, is DVKVTQSSRYLVKRTGEKVFLECVQDMDHENMFWYRQDPGLGLRLIYFSYDVKMKEKGDIPEGYSVSREKKERFSLILESASTNQTSMYLCASNPRTFTYEQYFGPGTRLTVT.

This chain joins TRBV13 and TRBJ2-7; 7 bases map to TRBD2. V lost 7 bases to trimming and J lost 6 bases; unmatched junction nucleotides: 6. The CDR3 covers 12 residues. Germline V gene sequence: CDR1 PRHDT, CDR2 FYEKMQ (reference sequence). The CDR3 region has the DNA TGTGCCAGCAACAACCGGACTAGCGAGCAGTACTTC. Its translation is CASNNRTSEQYF.

V gene TRBV7-9 combines with J gene TRBJ2-7; maybe TRBD1 (6 bases). CDR3 size: 14 residues. The V gene's germline CDR1 is SEHNR and CDR2 FQNEAQ (reference sequence). Trimming removed 5 bases from V and 3 bases from J, with 14 bases in between. Here the CDR3 DNA reads TGTGCCAGCAGCCCCTGGGACACCTACTACGAGCAGTACTTC. Translation gives CASSPWDTYYEQYF.

This sequence joins TRBV10-3 and TRBJ2-1, with TRBD2 matching over 8 bases. The CDR3 is made up of 15 amino acids. V dropped 6 bases and J dropped 4; count of bases not matched to a gene: 8. In germline, CDR1 is ENHRY, CDR2 SYGVKD. The CDR3 here is CAIRTSEPLYNEQFF. Written as DNA, the CDR3 is TGTGCCATCAGGACTAGCGAGCCTCTATACAATGAGCAGTTCTTC.

The V gene is TRBV7-9, the J gene TRBJ2-1; unclear D gene. V was cut by 5 bases and J by 4 bases, with 12 bases left in between. CDR1 is SEHNR and CDR2 is FQNEAQ in the germline V gene (reference sequence). The CDR3 covers 14 residues. The chain's CDR3 is CASSLAWGYNEQFF. Here the CDR3 DNA reads TGTGCCAGCAGCCTTGCTTGGGGTTACAATGAGCAGTTCTTC.

The J gene is TRBJ1-5, the V gene TRBV10-1; no clear D. Germline CDR1 WNHNN, CDR2 SYGVQD (reference sequence). Trimming pared 3 bases from V and 4 bases from J, leaving 10 bases between. CDR3 size: 14 residues. The CDR3 loop reads CASSERGPNQPQHF. The CDR3 bases are TGCGCCAGCAGTGAACGAGGGCCAAATCAGCCCCAGCATTTT.

The V and J genes are TRBV11-3 and TRBJ2-5; D perhaps matches TRBD1 (5 bases). This CDR3 spans 13 amino acids. Germline CDR1 reads SGHNT; CDR2 reads YENEEA. V dropped 2 bases and J dropped 5 bases, with 9 bases sitting between them. Here the CDR3 reads CASSLMKGETQYF. CDR3 DNA: TGTGCCAGCAGCTTAATGAAGGGGGAGACCCAGTACTTC.

The V call is TRBV6-1, the J call TRBJ2-3; TRBD1 matches at 9 bases. Trimming took 6 bases from V and 4 from J; bases not matched to a gene: 14. The CDR3 spans 17 residues. Looked up from germline, CDR1 is MNHNS and CDR2 is SASEGT. CDR3 sequence: CASSETAGTGFSDTQYF. CDR3 nucleotide sequence: TGTGCCAGCAGCGAAACAGCAGGGACAGGGTTTTCAGATACGCAGTATTTT.

This sequence joins TRBV9 and TRBJ2-1; the match to TRBD1 covers 9 bases. The CDR3 runs 13 residues. Looked up from germline, CDR1 is SGDLS and CDR2 is YYNGEE. V was pared by 3 bases and J by 10 bases, with 5 bases of the junction left unmatched. The CDR3 loop is CASSASGQGEQFF. CDR3 DNA sequence: TGTGCCAGCAGCGCCTCGGGACAGGGAGAGCAGTTCTTC.

Concerning this clone itself: The same CDR3 can be traced to other DNA sequences in this sample. The V and J genes are TRBV5-1 and TRBJ2-7; TRBD1 aligns across 8 bases. V shed 4 bases and J 4 bases; nucleotides not matched to a gene: 4. CDR3 length: 13 amino acids. The germline gives CDR1 SGHRS, CDR2 YFSETQ. The CDR3 nucleotides are TGCGCCAGCAGCACGGACAGGGCGTACGAGCAGTACTTC. Translating gives CASSTDRAYEQYF. Drawing the rest from reference TRBV5-1 and TRBJ2-7, the complete variable domain is KAGVTQTPRYLIKTRGQQVTLSCSPISGHRSVSWYQQTPGQGLQFLFEYFSETQRNKGNFPGRFSGRQFSNSRSEMNVSTLELGDSALYLCASSTDRAYEQYFGPGTRLTVT.

This chain uses TRBV11-2 with TRBJ2-2, with 10 bases fitting TRBD2. Germline assignment: CDR1 SGHAT and CDR2 FQNNGV. The junction had 5 bases not matched to a gene; V was cut back by 1 base and J by 6 bases. The CDR3 consists of 16 residues. For the CDR3, the DNA is TGTGCCAGCAGCTTAGGTGCAGCGGGAGGGCCCGGGGAGCTGTTTTTT. It yields the protein CASSLGAAGGPGELFF.

This chain joins TRBV28 and TRBJ1-1; D call uncertain. Deletions cut 3 bases from V and 5 bases from J, with 10 bases between. The length of the CDR3 is 13 residues. Germline V gene lookup returns CDR1 MDHEN and CDR2 SYDVKM. In DNA, the CDR3 is TGTGCCAGCAGTTTGTCATTATGGACTGAAGCTTTCTTT. Protein sequence: CASSLSLWTEAFF.

The chain has TRBV5-4 and TRBJ2-7; 9 nucleotides agree with TRBD1. J was trimmed by 2 bases and V by 4 bases; bases with no gene match: 4. The germline V gene encodes CDR1 SGHNT and CDR2 YYREEE (reference sequence). The CDR3 has 14 residues. The CDR3: CASSGTGFTYEQYF. CDR3 DNA: TGTGCCAGCAGCGGGACAGGGTTTACCTACGAGCAGTACTTC.

The chain links TRBV11-2 to TRBJ2-2; the D gene is possibly TRBD2 (6 bases). This CDR3 has 19 amino acids. Germline V gene sequence: CDR1 SGHAT, CDR2 FQNNGV. V was clipped by 5 bases and J by 2 bases, with 24 bases between them. CDR3 loop: CASSGRDQTRRGNTGELFF. CDR3 DNA: TGTGCCAGCAGCGGCCGGGACCAAACCAGGCGGGGTAACACCGGGGAGCTGTTTTTT.